Below are 15 T cell receptor beta chains sequenced from a single sample in a study of vaccination effects on CD4 cells after COVID-19. Measured with immunoSEQ multiplex PCR; TCRdb has only the in-frame clones, and not every one. Found here are about 73,000 clones, about 70% of them singletons; the top ten hold 2.5% to 3%. These TCRs are of unknown antigen specificity. Pools of viral peptides were used by the ViraFEST assay to expand antigen-specific CD4+ T cells ahead of sequencing. Subsequent to a culture period of about nine days, CD4+ T cells were isolated. Nobody among the vaccine recipients had prior SARS-CoV-2 infection (nucleocapsid antibodies were negative). Sequencing used CD4+ T cells from PBMCs cultured with HCoV-NL63 spike peptides, obtained before COVID-19 vaccination. The receptors here all came from a human donor who received a COVID-19 vaccine.

The CDR3 DNA reads TGCGCCAGCAGCCCCGACAGGAGGGGCACCGGGGAGCTGTTTTTT. Residues: CASSPDRRGTGELFF. The chain uses TRBV5-1 and TRBJ2-2, with D possibly being TRBD1 or TRBD2 (6 bases each). The CDR3 runs 15 residues. The germline V gene has CDR1 SGHRS and CDR2 YFSETQ. Between the trimmed V and J ends, which lost 4 bases and 4 bases, there was a span of 14 bases.

J is TRBJ2-7 and V is TRBV6-5, with D maybe TRBD2 (5 bases). Trimming left V 6 bases short and J 1 base short, with 10 bases between. Germline CDR1 and CDR2: MNHEY and SVGAGI. This CDR3 region has 13 residues. The CDR3 sequence: CASRSPGSYEQYV. CDR3 DNA: TGTGCCAGCAGGTCCCCGGGGTCCTACGAGCAGTACGTC.

This clone showed up just once. This chain uses TRBV5-5 with TRBJ1-2; no clear D. CDR1 and CDR2 (germline): SGHKS, YYEKEE (reference sequence). V gave up 0 bases and J gave up 0 bases, with 6 bases separating them. The CDR3 is 14 amino acids. The CDR3: CASSLGSANYGYTF. Here the CDR3 DNA reads TGTGCCAGCAGCTTGGGCAGTGCTAACTATGGCTACACCTTC.

V is TRBV6-5 and J is TRBJ2-5; D may correspond to TRBD1 or TRBD2 (5 bases each). Germline V lookup: CDR1 MNHEY, CDR2 SVGAGI. The V end lost 6 bases, the J end lost 2 bases, and 13 bases lay between the germline ends. The CDR3 loop spans 14 amino acids. The CDR3 here is CASSRGRSQETQYF. CDR3 nucleotide sequence: TGTGCCAGCAGCCGGGGACGGTCTCAAGAGACCCAGTACTTC.

This clone came up a few times. The chain joins TRBV5-4 to TRBJ1-2, with TRBD1 matching 7 bases. The germline V gene has CDR1 SGHNT and CDR2 YYREEE (reference sequence). J was trimmed by 7 bases and V by 4 bases; bases with no gene match: 4. This CDR3 has 12 residues. The CDR3 DNA follows: TGTGCCAGCAGCACTGACAGGGCTGGCTACACCTTC. Protein: CASSTDRAGYTF. The whole variable domain, filled in from reference TRBV5-4 and TRBJ1-2, reads ETGVTQSPTHLIKTRGQQVTLRCSSQSGHNTVSWYQQALGQGPQFIFQYYREEENGRGNFPPRFSGLQFPNYSSELNVNALELDDSALYLCASSTDRAGYTFGSGTRLTVV.

This chain uses TRBV19 with TRBJ2-2, with D perhaps being TRBD1 or TRBD2 (6 bases each). The CDR3 runs to 15 residues. Germline V CDR1 and CDR2: LNHDA, SQIVND (reference sequence). V gave up 3 bases and J gave up 4 bases, with 12 bases separating them. The CDR3 reads CASSIQQGGTGELFF. The CDR3 coding sequence is TGTGCCAGTAGTATCCAACAGGGAGGCACCGGGGAGCTGTTTTTT.

The chain combines TRBV6-1 with TRBJ2-7; a weak D match, TRBD1 (5 bases). CDR1 and CDR2 (germline): MNHNS, SASEGT. The CDR3 spans 15 residues. The V gene lost 1 base and the J gene lost 1 base, with 11 bases spanning the gap. The CDR3 bases are TGTGCCAGCAGTGAAGGTCAGGGTAGGTCCTACGAGCAGTACGTC. This translates into CASSEGQGRSYEQYV.

CDR3 loop: CASTIGLRSRDEQFF. In nucleotides, the CDR3 is TGTGCCAGTACGATCGGACTCCGGTCCCGCGATGAGCAGTTCTTC. The V gene is TRBV19, the J gene TRBJ2-1; tentatively, D is TRBD2 (5 bases). The CDR3 is 15 amino acids. Germline-derived CDR1 and CDR2 are LNHDA and SQIVND (reference sequence). V was trimmed by 7 bases and J by 8 bases, leaving 21 bases between them.

The chain joins TRBV28 to TRBJ2-7; D not resolved. The V gene's germline CDR1 is MDHEN and CDR2 SYDVKM. This CDR3 has 13 amino acids. Trimming took 5 bases from V and 7 from J, leaving 15 bases between them. CDR3: CASSRAPSREQYV. CDR3 bases: TGTGCCAGCAGTCGGGCCCCCTCCAGGGAGCAGTACGTC.

The chain is built from TRBV7-3 and TRBJ2-2; a weak D match, TRBD2 (6 bases). This CDR3 has 17 amino acids. The V gene lost 4 bases and the J gene lost 1 base, with 16 bases spanning the gap. Germline CDR1 is SGHTA and CDR2 is FQGTGA. CDR3 loop: CASSSPPGRENTGELFF. In DNA form, the CDR3 reads TGTGCCAGCAGCTCCCCCCCGGGGCGGGAGAACACCGGGGAGCTGTTTTTT.

This clone was recorded only once. The J gene is TRBJ1-1, the V gene TRBV29-1; D might be TRBD1 (5 bases). The CDR3 is 14 residues long. Trimming took off 4 bases at V and 1 base at J, with 13 bases between the two ends. Germline assignment: CDR1 SQVTM and CDR2 ANQGSEA. As DNA, the CDR3 is TGCAGCGTTGTATGGGGACGCTCGAACACTGAAGCTTTCTTT. Its protein product is CSVVWGRSNTEAFF.

This chain joins TRBV5-8 and TRBJ2-1; TRBD1 or TRBD2 may be the D gene (5 bases each). This CDR3 spans 16 amino acids. V gave up 7 bases and J gave up 6 bases, with 23 bases separating them. CDR1 SGHTS and CDR2 YDEGEE come from the germline V gene. CDR3 DNA sequence: TGTGCCAGCCCCATTTTCTGGGGGAGTGAAGTCAATGAGCAGTTCTTC. Encoded protein: CASPIFWGSEVNEQFF.

This chain uses TRBV6-2 or TRBV6-3 with TRBJ1-1; D uncertain. The V gene's germline CDR1 is MNHEY and CDR2 SVGEGT. Trimming left V 5 bases short and J 4 bases short, with 26 bases between. The length of the CDR3 is 18 residues. The CDR3 region is CASSLLGLTQRVGTEAFF. DNA of the CDR3: TGTGCCAGCAGTCTGCTCGGACTAACCCAGAGGGTGGGCACTGAAGCTTTCTTT.

This clone was counted only a few times. The V and J genes are TRBV20-1 and TRBJ2-3; 9 nucleotides match TRBD1. The CDR3 runs to 14 residues. From germline, CDR1 is DFQATT and CDR2 SNEGSKA (reference sequence). J lost 3 bases, V lost 3 bases, and 4 bases had no gene match. The CDR3 sequence is CSASKDRGTDTQYF. DNA for the CDR3: TGCAGTGCTAGTAAAGACAGGGGGACAGATACGCAGTATTTT.

V gene TRBV25-1 combines with J gene TRBJ2-2; TRBD2 matches at 8 bases. The CDR3 covers 15 residues. The trim removed 3 bases at V and 3 bases at J, leaving 3 bases unmatched. Germline V gene lookup returns CDR1 MGHDK and CDR2 SYGVNS. CDR3 sequence (DNA): TGTGCCAGCAGTGACGCTAGCGGGTACACCGGGGAGCTGTTTTTT. As protein: CASSDASGYTGELFF.